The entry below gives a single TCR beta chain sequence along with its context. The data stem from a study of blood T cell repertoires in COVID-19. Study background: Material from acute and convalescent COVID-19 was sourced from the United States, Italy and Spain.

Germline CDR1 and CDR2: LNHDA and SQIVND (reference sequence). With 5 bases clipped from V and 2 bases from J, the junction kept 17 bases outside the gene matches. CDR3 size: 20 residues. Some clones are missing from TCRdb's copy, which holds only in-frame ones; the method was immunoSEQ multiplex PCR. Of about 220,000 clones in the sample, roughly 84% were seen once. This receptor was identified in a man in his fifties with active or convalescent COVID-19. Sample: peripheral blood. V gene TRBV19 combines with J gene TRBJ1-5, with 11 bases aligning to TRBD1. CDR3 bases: TGTGCCAGTAGTCCACTGGGGACAGGGGGGCAACCTTTGGGCAATCAGCCCCAGCATTTT. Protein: CASSPLGTGGQPLGNQPQHF.